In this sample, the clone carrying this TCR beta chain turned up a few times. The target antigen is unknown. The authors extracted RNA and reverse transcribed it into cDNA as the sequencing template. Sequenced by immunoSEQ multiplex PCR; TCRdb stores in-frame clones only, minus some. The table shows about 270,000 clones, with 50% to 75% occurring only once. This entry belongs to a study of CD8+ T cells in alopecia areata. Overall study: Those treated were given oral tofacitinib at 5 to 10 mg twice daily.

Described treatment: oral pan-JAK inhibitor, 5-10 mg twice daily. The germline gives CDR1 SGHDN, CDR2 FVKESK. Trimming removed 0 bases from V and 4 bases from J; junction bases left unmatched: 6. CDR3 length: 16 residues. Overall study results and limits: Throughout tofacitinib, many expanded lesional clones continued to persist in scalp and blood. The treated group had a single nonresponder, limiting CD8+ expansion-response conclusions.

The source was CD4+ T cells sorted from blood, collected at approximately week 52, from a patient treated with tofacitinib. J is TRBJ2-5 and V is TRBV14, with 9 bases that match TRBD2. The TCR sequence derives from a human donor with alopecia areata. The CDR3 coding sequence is TGTGCCAGCAGCCAAGATCGTAATAGCGGGGGAGAGACCCAGTACTTC. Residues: CASSQDRNSGGETQYF.